This TCR beta chain was captured in a study of T cell clonality in common variable immunodeficiency. Note on this clone: Its target is not known. The CDR3 end falls 3 residues outside the read, so it is completed with the germline J gene.

Points from the study as a whole: CVID patient heterogeneity limited repertoire-clinical complication correlations. Reportedly, TCR beta sequences from common variable immunodeficiency showed fewer deletions and N-nucleotide insertions. Shared TCRbeta clones were fewer between CVID subjects than controls. What drives increased CVID clonality needs T cell subpopulation sequencing.

Both groups were predominantly of Caucasian heritage. The V and J ends lost 0 bases and 4 bases, in that order; junction bases with no gene match: 3. The CDR3 has 15 amino acids. Germline V CDR1 and CDR2: SGHRS, YFSETQ. Repertoires were generated with immunoSEQ multiplex PCR, while TCRdb's copy carries only in-frame clones and drops some. Sampling found about 15,000 clones, none seen once. Sequenced input: peripheral blood mononuclear cells. The TCR comes from a human donor with common variable immunodeficiency. The rearrangement joins TRBV5-1 to TRBJ2-1, with 8 nucleotides matching TRBD1. The part of the CDR3 DNA that was read is TGCGCCAGCAGCTTGGGGACAGGGACGTACAATGAG. Translating it yields CASSLGTGTYNE. The entire CDR3 protein reads CASSLGTGTYNEQFF. The full variable domain, its missing parts supplied by reference TRBV5-1 and TRBJ2-1, is KAGVTQTPRYLIKTRGQQVTLSCSPISGHRSVSWYQQTPGQGLQFLFEYFSETQRNKGNFPGRFSGRQFSNSRSEMNVSTLELGDSALYLCASSLGTGTYNEQFFGPGTRLTVL.